A single sample is the source of the 5 T cell receptor beta chains below, sequenced in a study of T cells in Graves' hyperthyroidism and ophthalmopathy. TCR beta CDR3 regions were amplified from RNA transcripts. First-round RT-PCR targeting the TCR CDR3 was performed with the HTBI primer set. TCRdb re-called the multiplex PCR reads with MiXCR, one entry per CDR3 protein. The profile covers a few hundred thousand distinct CDR3 sequences, with approximately 15% appearing a single time and about 14% taken by the ten largest. The material sequenced was blood. The receptors were sampled from a woman in her forties with Graves' hyperthyroidism.

This clonotype was recorded at least ten times. The gene calls are TRBV20-1 and TRBJ1-4, with a tentative D call TRBD1 (6 bases). V lost 2 bases to trimming and J lost 3 bases, with 16 bases between them. CDR1 is DFQATT, CDR2 SNEGSKA, per germline (reference sequence). The CDR3 is made up of 16 amino acids. This CDR3 is CSARNSRTAANEKLFF. In nucleotides, the CDR3 is TGCAGTGCTAGAAACAGTCGGACAGCCGCTAATGAAAAACTGTTTTTT.

This clonotype was seen a few times. A much larger clone sits a single nucleotide away, making a read error possible. The chain recombines TRBV2 with TRBJ2-3; 7 bases line up with TRBD1. The CDR3 contains 16 residues. Germline assignment: CDR1 SNHLY and CDR2 FYNNEI. The CDR3 sequence is CASSELSQTGTDTRYF. DNA for the CDR3: TGTGCCAGCAGTGAACTTTCTCAGACGGGGACAGATACGCGGTATTTT.

This sequence joins TRBV30 and TRBJ2-7, with 9 bases lining up with TRBD2. CDR3 length equals 12 residues. V lost 4 bases and J lost 7; bases outside the gene matches: 5. Germline assignment: CDR1 GTSNPN and CDR2 SVGIG (reference sequence). In DNA, the CDR3 is TGTGCCTGGATGGGACTAGCTGGGGAGCAGTACTTC. The encoded protein is CAWMGLAGEQYF.

The rearrangement links TRBV19 to TRBJ1-1, with D hard to call. The CDR3 runs 14 residues. Germline V gene data show CDR1 as LNHDA and CDR2 as SQIVND (reference sequence). V was pared by 7 bases and J by 2 bases, with 14 bases between. DNA of the CDR3: TGTGCCAGTACCCCAGGATCGCCAAACACTGAAGCTTTCTTT. It is translated as CASTPGSPNTEAFF. The full variable domain, rest sourced from reference TRBV19 and TRBJ1-1, is DGGITQSPKYLFRKEGQNVTLSCEQNLNHDAMYWYRQDPGQGLRLIYYSQIVNDFQKGDIAEGYSVSREKKESFPLTVTSAQKNPTAFYLCASTPGSPNTEAFFGQGTRLTVV.

This clonotype was found a few times. V usage is TRBV5-1 and J usage is TRBJ2-1; 8 nucleotides line up with TRBD2. In germline, CDR1 is SGHRS, CDR2 YFSETQ. J was trimmed by 5 bases and V by 4 bases; bases with no gene match: 8. CDR3 size: 15 residues. CDR3 DNA: TGCGCCAGCAGCATAGCTACTAGCGGAAACAATGAGCAGTTCTTC. As protein: CASSIATSGNNEQFF.